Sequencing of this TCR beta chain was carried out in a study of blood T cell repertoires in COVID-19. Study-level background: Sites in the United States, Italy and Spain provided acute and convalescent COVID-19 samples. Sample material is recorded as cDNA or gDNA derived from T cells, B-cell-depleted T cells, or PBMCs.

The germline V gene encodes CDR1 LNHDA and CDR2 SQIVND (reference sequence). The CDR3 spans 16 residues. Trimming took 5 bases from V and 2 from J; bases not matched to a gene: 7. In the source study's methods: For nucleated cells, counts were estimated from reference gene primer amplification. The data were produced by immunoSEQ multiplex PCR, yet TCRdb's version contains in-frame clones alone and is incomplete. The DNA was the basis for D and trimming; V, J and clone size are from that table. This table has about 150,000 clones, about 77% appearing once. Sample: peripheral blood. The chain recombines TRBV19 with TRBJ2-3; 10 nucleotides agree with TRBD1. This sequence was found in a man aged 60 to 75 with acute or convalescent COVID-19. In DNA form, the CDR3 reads TGTGCCAGTAGTCAACCGGGACAGGGGTCCACAGATACGCAGTATTTT. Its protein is CASSQPGQGSTDTQYF.